The rows below give T cell receptor beta chains drawn from one sample of a study of T-cell reconstitution after alpha-beta-depleted transplantation in children. TCRdb independently ran MiXCR on the PCR reads; one entry per CDR3 protein. This table holds some 600,000 distinct CDR3 sequences, about an eighth found once. The sequences come from PBMCs, mostly from graft donor cells, collected 360 days after TCRalphabeta/CD19-depleted stem cell transplant. These receptors were taken from a male patient younger than 18 who had a stem cell transplant for acute myeloid leukemia, so the T cells may come from the graft donor. Both conserved end residues are part of each CDR3.

V gene: TRBV7-8
J gene: TRBJ2-7
CDR3 protein: CASSLVRRDYSYEQYF

V gene: TRBV5-2
J gene: TRBJ2-7
CDR3 protein: CAIGTTVLCEQYF

V gene: TRBV20-1
J gene: TRBJ2-2
CDR3 protein: CSASVTRGTGELFF

V gene: TRBV12-3/TRBV12-4
J gene: TRBJ1-2
CDR3 protein: CASSYPGGLNYGYTF

V gene: TRBV5-1
J gene: TRBJ2-6
CDR3 protein: CASSLGPNSGANVLTF

V gene: TRBV28
J gene: TRBJ2-7
CDR3 protein: CASSSTISPLGLAIYEQYF

V gene: TRBV20-1
J gene: TRBJ1-2
CDR3 protein: CSANNRPIYGYTF

V gene: TRBV2
J gene: TRBJ2-2
CDR3 protein: CASRRGTAANTGELFF

V gene: TRBV4-2
J gene: TRBJ1-4
CDR3 protein: CASSQGTGQGNEKLFF

V gene: TRBV18
J gene: TRBJ2-7
CDR3 protein: CASSRAGQGYYEQYF

V gene: TRBV4-2
J gene: TRBJ2-3
CDR3 protein: CASSQEAGSSDADTQYF

V gene: TRBV7-1
J gene: TRBJ2-3
CDR3 protein: CASSSPTDTKSLAGGGTDTQYF

V gene: TRBV6-5
J gene: TRBJ1-1
CDR3 protein: CASSHRQGRTEAFF

V gene: TRBV12-3/TRBV12-4
J gene: TRBJ2-3
CDR3 protein: CASSLRLAGATGGDTQYF

V gene: TRBV20-1
J gene: TRBJ2-3
CDR3 protein: CSALNGTSGRRRQADTQYF

V gene: TRBV20-1
J gene: TRBJ2-7
CDR3 protein: CSARPPSGYSYEQYF

V gene: TRBV7-7
J gene: TRBJ2-7
CDR3 protein: CASSQGSPPYEQYF

V gene: TRBV7-2
J gene: TRBJ2-7
CDR3 protein: CASSLAKGPAGEQYF

V gene: TRBV7-9
J gene: TRBJ2-7
CDR3 protein: CASSPSGGQYEQYF

V gene: TRBV28
J gene: TRBJ2-7
CDR3 protein: CASSYGTPFSLYEQYF

V gene: TRBV7-6
J gene: TRBJ1-1
CDR3 protein: CASSLANSGTGEAFF

V gene: TRBV7-2
J gene: TRBJ2-7
CDR3 protein: CASSLVEQSYEQYF

V gene: TRBV20-1
J gene: TRBJ2-3
CDR3 protein: CSARDFASGLTDTQYF

V gene: TRBV5-1
J gene: TRBJ1-1
CDR3 protein: CASSLAVTNTEAFF

V gene: TRBV28
J gene: TRBJ2-3
CDR3 protein: CASTSFESHYTDTQYF

V gene: TRBV7-7
J gene: TRBJ2-1
CDR3 protein: CASSLSNRNEQFF